This T cell receptor (beta chain) was captured in a study of blood T cell repertoires in COVID-19. Study-wide context: COVID-19 samples, acute and convalescent, were from the United States, Italy and Spain. Sources were T cells, B-cell-depleted T cells, or PBMCs; the material itself was cDNA or gDNA.

Germline V gene lookup returns CDR1 MNHEY and CDR2 SVGAGI. V was cut by 7 bases and J by 5 bases, with 20 bases left in between. CDR3 length equals 15 residues. It was during active infection that Seattle patients were enrolled and then longitudinally followed. This clone is a singleton in its sample. Original methodology: Amplification of reference gene primers was used by the study to estimate nucleated cell counts. TCRdb's table, derived via immunoSEQ multiplex PCR, lists solely in-frame clones and lacks some. V and J calls and clone size follow that table, whereas D and trimming were derived from the DNA. The sample consists of about 150,000 clones, approximately 81% of them appearing once.

The chain is built from TRBV6-5 and TRBJ1-2; a possible D gene is TRBD1 (5 bases). This receptor was identified in a woman aged 55-69 years with COVID-19, enrolled during active disease. The specimen sequenced was peripheral blood. The CDR3, as DNA: TGTGCCAGCACCCCGACGCTGGGGGGGGAATATGGCTACACCTTC. Its translation: CASTPTLGGEYGYTF.